The 22 T cell receptor beta chains below all came from one sample that was sequenced in a study of blood T cell repertoires in COVID-19. Repertoires were generated with immunoSEQ multiplex PCR, while TCRdb's copy carries only in-frame clones and drops some. This sample carries hundreds of thousands of clones, about 86% of them seen once, and the ten largest clones take about 9%. The sample was peripheral blood. The receptors stem from a man aged 80 or over with acute or convalescent COVID-19.

This chain joins TRBV30 and TRBJ2-7, with a possible D match to TRBD2 (7 bases). Germline values: CDR1 GTSNPN, CDR2 SVGIG (reference sequence). With 2 bases removed from V and 1 base from J, the gap between germline ends came to 12 bases. The CDR3 has 14 amino acids. The CDR3 nucleotides are TGTGCCTGGAGTCCGGGGGGCGGGTCCTACGAGCAGTACTTC. Protein: CAWSPGGGSYEQYF.

V is TRBV10-3 and J is TRBJ2-2; tentatively, D is TRBD1 (6 bases). Germline CDR1 ENHRY, CDR2 SYGVKD. V was trimmed by 6 bases and J by 5 bases, leaving 16 bases between them. The CDR3 extends over 15 amino acids. CDR3 loop: CAIRGSGHLTGELFF. The CDR3 bases are TGTGCCATCAGGGGTTCGGGACACTTAACCGGGGAGCTGTTTTTT.

The DNA of the CDR3 is TGTGCCAGCAGCTTGAGACTTAAAGAGACCCAGTACTTC. It yields the protein CASSLRLKETQYF. The chain is built from TRBV7-8 and TRBJ2-5; no firm D call. There are 13 residues in the CDR3. The V gene's germline CDR1 is SGHVS and CDR2 FQNEAQ. V was pared by 3 bases and J by 3 bases, with 8 bases between.

This chain links TRBV5-1 with TRBJ1-2; TRBD1 agrees at 9 bases. V shed 9 bases, J shed 5 bases, and the junction held 8 bases outside the gene matches. From germline, CDR1 is SGHRS and CDR2 YFSETQ. The CDR3 has 13 residues. The DNA of the CDR3 is TGCGCCACCCGACAGGGGGGCTCGTATGGCTACACCTTC. Translated: CATRQGGSYGYTF.

CDR3 sequence: CASSPGFAGAYNEQFF. The DNA of the CDR3 is TGCGCCAGCAGCCCAGGGTTCGCAGGGGCCTACAATGAGCAGTTCTTC. The rearrangement uses TRBV4-1 and TRBJ2-1, with TRBD1 as a possible D gene (6 bases). The V gene lost 4 bases and the J gene lost 2 bases, with 15 bases spanning the gap. Germline V gives CDR1 MGHRA, CDR2 YSYEKL. The CDR3 has 16 amino acids.

The rearrangement joins TRBV19 to TRBJ1-1; D is possibly TRBD1 (5 bases). CDR3 length: 14 residues. Germline assignment: CDR1 LNHDA and CDR2 SQIVND (reference sequence). Trimming stripped 6 bases from V and 0 bases from J, with 11 bases between. The chain's CDR3 is CASSPDSLNTEAFF. The CDR3 coding sequence is TGTGCCAGTAGCCCAGACAGCTTGAACACTGAAGCTTTCTTT.

This chain uses TRBV11-1 with TRBJ2-1; 8 bases line up with TRBD2. This CDR3 region has 15 residues. CDR1 and CDR2 from the germline V gene are SGHAT and FQDESV (reference sequence). With 6 bases clipped from V and 3 bases from J, the junction kept 7 bases outside the gene matches. CDR3 residues: CASRHLAGGYNEQFF. The CDR3 DNA reads TGTGCCAGCAGACATCTAGCGGGCGGCTACAATGAGCAGTTCTTC.

The V gene is TRBV24-1, the J gene TRBJ2-3; 9 bases are a match to TRBD1. The CDR3 has 16 residues. V shed 3 bases and J 1 base; nucleotides not matched to a gene: 4. Germline lookup yields CDR1 KGHDR and CDR2 SFDVKD. The CDR3 nucleotides read TGTGCCACCAGTGATGCCCGGGACAGGGGCACAGATACGCAGTATTTT. Its translation is CATSDARDRGTDTQYF.

The chain links TRBV20-1 to TRBJ2-5; D is unclear. V was cut by 6 bases and J by 7 bases, with 12 bases left in between. The CDR3 consists of 11 residues. CDR1 DFQATT and CDR2 SNEGSKA come from the germline V gene (reference sequence). In DNA, the CDR3 is TGCAGTGCCATGAAGAGTGGGACCCAGTACTTC. Translated: CSAMKSGTQYF.

The genes are TRBV5-1 and TRBJ1-3, with 7 bases aligning to TRBD1. The germline CDR1 and CDR2 sequences are SGHRS and YFSETQ. V shed 4 bases, J shed 0 bases, and the junction held 4 bases outside the gene matches. This CDR3 comprises 15 residues. The CDR3 nucleotides read TGCGCCAGCAGCGAGGGGACAGCCTCTGGAAACACCATATATTTT. Protein sequence: CASSEGTASGNTIYF.

The chain carries TRBV18 and TRBJ1-2, with unresolved D. This CDR3 spans 15 amino acids. Trimming cost V 3 bases and J 2 bases, with 13 bases left between them. Germline assignment: CDR1 KGHSH and CDR2 LQKENI. In nucleotides, the CDR3 is TGTGCCAGCTCACCGGACTTCCGAAGGAACTATGGCTACACCTTC. It yields the protein CASSPDFRRNYGYTF.

This clone showed up just once. This chain joins TRBV7-9 and TRBJ2-4, with 14 bases that match TRBD2. CDR3 size: 16 residues. Trimming took 5 bases from V and 5 from J; bases not matched to a gene: 5. Germline CDR1 is SEHNR and CDR2 is FQNEAQ (reference sequence). Here the CDR3 reads CASSIGTSGGQNIQYF. CDR3 DNA sequence: TGTGCCAGCAGCATAGGGACTAGCGGGGGTCAAAACATTCAGTACTTC.

This chain connects TRBV2 to TRBJ2-6; 10 bases map to TRBD1. V trimming: 5 bases; J trimming: 4 bases; junction bases outside the gene matches: 8. Germline lookup yields CDR1 SNHLY and CDR2 FYNNEI. The CDR3 sequence is 17 residues long. The CDR3 DNA reads TGTGCCAGCAGTACCGGGACAGGGGCTACAGGGGCCAACGTCCTGACTTTC. Translating it yields CASSTGTGATGANVLTF.

The chain links TRBV23-1 to TRBJ2-2, with a weak D call TRBD1 (6 bases). TRBV23-1 is an ORF, and what it does is uncertain. The CDR3 is made up of 17 amino acids. The V end lost 0 bases, the J end lost 6 bases, and 17 bases lay between the germline ends. For the CDR3, the DNA is TGCGCCAGCAGTCAATCGATTGGGCAGGGGAAGGCCGGGGAGCTGTTTTTT. It translates to CASSQSIGQGKAGELFF.

The genes are TRBV3-1 (or the pseudogene TRBV3-2) and TRBJ1-2, with D hard to call. V was pared by 4 bases and J by 1 base, with 13 bases between. CDR3 length: 15 residues. From germline, CDR1 is LGHDT and CDR2 YNNKEL (reference sequence). The CDR3 DNA follows: TGTGCCAGCAGCCCCGCAGGACTGGGTAACTATGGCTACACCTTC. It translates to CASSPAGLGNYGYTF.

The chain uses TRBV11-3 and TRBJ2-1, with 12 bases lining up with TRBD2. The CDR3 has 16 residues. Looked up from germline, CDR1 is SGHNT and CDR2 is YENEEA. J lost 4 bases, V lost 5 bases, and 6 bases had no gene match. The CDR3: CASSPRTSGAYNEQFF. For the CDR3, the DNA is TGTGCCAGCAGCCCCCGGACTAGCGGGGCTTACAATGAGCAGTTCTTC.

V and J are TRBV25-1 and TRBJ2-1; 11 bases map to TRBD1. Per the germline V gene, CDR1 is MGHDK and CDR2 is SYGVNS. Losses at the gene ends were 0 bases for V and 8 bases for J; bases not matched to a gene: 6. This CDR3 region has 16 residues. The CDR3 sequence: CASSEYRDRGFDEQFF. DNA for the CDR3: TGTGCCAGCAGTGAATATAGGGACAGGGGGTTCGATGAGCAGTTCTTC. Looking up the rest from reference TRBV25-1 and TRBJ2-1 gives the full variable domain: EADIYQTPRYLVIGTGKKITLECSQTMGHDKMYWYQQDPGMELHLIHYSYGVNSTEKGDLSSESTVSRIRTEHFPLTLESARPSHTSQYLCASSEYRDRGFDEQFFGPGTRLTVL.

The J gene is TRBJ2-5, the V gene TRBV6-5; 9 bases map to TRBD2. V lost 7 bases and J lost 3; bases outside the gene matches: 9. CDR3 size: 15 residues. Germline CDR1 reads MNHEY; CDR2 reads SVGAGI. In DNA, the CDR3 is TGTGCCAGCACCCTCTTTGGCGGGAGGGAAGAGACCCAGTACTTC. It specifies CASTLFGGREETQYF.

The rearrangement links TRBV19 to TRBJ1-3, with TRBD1 as a possible D gene (5 bases). This CDR3 contains 14 residues. The germline gives CDR1 LNHDA, CDR2 SQIVND (reference sequence). Trimming took 10 bases from V and 0 from J, leaving 13 bases between them. The CDR3 reads CATIDSPSGNTIYF. The CDR3 coding sequence is TGTGCCACTATAGACAGTCCCTCTGGAAACACCATATATTTT.

The V call is TRBV5-1, the J call TRBJ1-1; TRBD1 might be the D (5 bases). This CDR3 comprises 15 residues. V dropped 3 bases and J dropped 0 bases, with 12 bases sitting between them. Germline V gene data show CDR1 as SGHRS and CDR2 as YFSETQ. Written as DNA, the CDR3 is TGCGCCAGCAGCTGGGGGGGAGCTATGAACACTGAAGCTTTCTTT. Its translation: CASSWGGAMNTEAFF. The full variable domain, rest sourced from reference TRBV5-1 and TRBJ1-1, is KAGVTQTPRYLIKTRGQQVTLSCSPISGHRSVSWYQQTPGQGLQFLFEYFSETQRNKGNFPGRFSGRQFSNSRSEMNVSTLELGDSALYLCASSWGGAMNTEAFFGQGTRLTVV.

The V and J genes are TRBV5-1 and TRBJ1-5; D perhaps matches TRBD1 (5 bases). The V end was cut by 4 bases, the J end by 3 bases, with 17 bases between. Germline CDR1 reads SGHRS; CDR2 reads YFSETQ. The CDR3 is made up of 16 amino acids. CDR3 nucleotide sequence: TGCGCCAGCAGCCCCATTCGGGGGGGTTTCAATCAGCCCCAGCATTTT. Its protein product is CASSPIRGGFNQPQHF.

The gene calls are TRBV5-6 and TRBJ2-1; D might be TRBD2 (5 bases). Germline CDR1 and CDR2: SGHDT and YYEEEE. The CDR3 is made up of 15 amino acids. Deletions cut 2 bases from V and 6 bases from J, with 15 bases between. In DNA, the CDR3 is TGTGCCAGCAGCTTCAGAGGGCTGCTCGGCAATGAGCAGTTCTTC. This codes for CASSFRGLLGNEQFF.